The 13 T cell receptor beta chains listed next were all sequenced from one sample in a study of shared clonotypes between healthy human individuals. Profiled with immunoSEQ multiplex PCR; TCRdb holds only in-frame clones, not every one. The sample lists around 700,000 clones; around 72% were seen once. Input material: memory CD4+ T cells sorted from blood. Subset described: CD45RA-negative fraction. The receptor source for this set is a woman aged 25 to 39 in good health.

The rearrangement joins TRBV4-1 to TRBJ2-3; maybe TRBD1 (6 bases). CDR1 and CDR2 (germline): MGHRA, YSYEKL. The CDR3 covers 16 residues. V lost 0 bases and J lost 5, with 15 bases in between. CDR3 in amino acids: CASSQDRVGAKDTQYF. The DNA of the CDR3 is TGCGCCAGCAGCCAAGATCGGGTGGGGGCTAAAGATACGCAGTATTTT.

The CDR3 loop is CASSPAGVSGELFF. Here the CDR3 DNA reads TGTGCCAGCAGTCCAGCGGGGGTATCCGGGGAGCTGTTTTTT. The chain links TRBV7-2 to TRBJ2-2, with 8 bases aligning to TRBD2. Germline V CDR1 and CDR2: SGHTA, FQGNSA. CDR3 length: 14 amino acids. V gave up 6 bases and J gave up 6 bases; unmatched junction bases: 6.

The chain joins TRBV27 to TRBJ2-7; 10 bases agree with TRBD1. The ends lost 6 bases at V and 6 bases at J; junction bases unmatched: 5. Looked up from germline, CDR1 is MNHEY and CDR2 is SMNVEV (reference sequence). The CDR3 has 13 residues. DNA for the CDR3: TGTGCCAGCAGGAAGGGACAGGGGCCCGAGCAGTACTTC. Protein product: CASRKGQGPEQYF.

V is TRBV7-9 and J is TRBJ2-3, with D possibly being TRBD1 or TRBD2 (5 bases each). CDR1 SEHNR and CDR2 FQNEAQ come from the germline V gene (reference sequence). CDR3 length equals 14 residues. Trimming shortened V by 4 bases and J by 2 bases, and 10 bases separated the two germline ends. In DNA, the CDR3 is TGTGCCAGCAGCTCCACAGGACTCACAGATACGCAGTATTTT. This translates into CASSSTGLTDTQYF.

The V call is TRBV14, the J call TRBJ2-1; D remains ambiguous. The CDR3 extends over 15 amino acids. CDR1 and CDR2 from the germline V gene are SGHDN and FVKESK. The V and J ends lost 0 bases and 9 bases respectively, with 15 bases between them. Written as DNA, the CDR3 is TGTGCCAGCAGCCAAGATAGCAGATCCACGGGTGAGCAGTTCTTC. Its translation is CASSQDSRSTGEQFF.

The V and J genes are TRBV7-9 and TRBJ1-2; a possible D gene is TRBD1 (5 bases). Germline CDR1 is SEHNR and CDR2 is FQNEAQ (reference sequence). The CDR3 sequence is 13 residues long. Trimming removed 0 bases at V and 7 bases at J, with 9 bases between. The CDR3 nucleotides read TGTGCCAGCAGCTTAGCCAGGGACCTTGGCTACACCTTC. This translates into CASSLARDLGYTF.

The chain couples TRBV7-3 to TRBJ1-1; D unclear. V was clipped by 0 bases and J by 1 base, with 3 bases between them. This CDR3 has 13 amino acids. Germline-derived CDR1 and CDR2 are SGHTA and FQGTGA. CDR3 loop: CASSLTENTEAFF. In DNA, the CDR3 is TGTGCCAGCAGCTTAACAGAGAACACTGAAGCTTTCTTT.

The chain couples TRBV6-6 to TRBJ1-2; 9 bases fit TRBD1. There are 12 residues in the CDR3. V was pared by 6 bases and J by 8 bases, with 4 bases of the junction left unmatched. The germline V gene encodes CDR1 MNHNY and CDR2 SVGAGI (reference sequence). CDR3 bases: TGTGCCAGCAGCGGGGACAGGGAAGGCTACACCTTC. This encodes CASSGDREGYTF.

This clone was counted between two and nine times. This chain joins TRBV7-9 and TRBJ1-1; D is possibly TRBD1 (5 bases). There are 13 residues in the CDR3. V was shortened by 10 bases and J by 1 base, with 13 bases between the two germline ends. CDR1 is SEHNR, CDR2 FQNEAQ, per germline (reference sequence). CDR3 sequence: CATEGVANTEAFF. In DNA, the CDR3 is TGTGCCACAGAAGGGGTGGCGAACACTGAAGCTTTCTTT. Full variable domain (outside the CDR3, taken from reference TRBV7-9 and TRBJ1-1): DTGVSQNPRHKITKRGQNVTFRCDPISEHNRLYWYRQTLGQGPEFLTYFQNEAQLEKSRLLSDRFSAERPKGSFSTLEIQRTEQGDSAMYLCATEGVANTEAFFGQGTRLTVV.

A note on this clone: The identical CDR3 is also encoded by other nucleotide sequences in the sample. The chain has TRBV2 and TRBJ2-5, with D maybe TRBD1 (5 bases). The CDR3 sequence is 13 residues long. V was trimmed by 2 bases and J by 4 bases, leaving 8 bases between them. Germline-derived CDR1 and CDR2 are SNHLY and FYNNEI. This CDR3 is CASSEQGVETQYF. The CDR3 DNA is TGTGCCAGCAGTGAACAAGGGGTAGAGACCCAGTACTTC.

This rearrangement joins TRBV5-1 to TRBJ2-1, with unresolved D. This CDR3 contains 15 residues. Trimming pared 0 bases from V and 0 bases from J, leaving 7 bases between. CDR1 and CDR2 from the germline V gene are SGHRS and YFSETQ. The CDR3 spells CASSLDHSSYNEQFF. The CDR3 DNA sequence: TGCGCCAGCAGCTTGGACCATAGCTCCTACAATGAGCAGTTCTTC.

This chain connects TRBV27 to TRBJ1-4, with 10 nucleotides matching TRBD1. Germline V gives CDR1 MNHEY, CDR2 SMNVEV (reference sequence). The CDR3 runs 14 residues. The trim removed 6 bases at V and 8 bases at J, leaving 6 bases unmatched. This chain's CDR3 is CASSDRGLQEKLFF. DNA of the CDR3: TGTGCCAGCAGCGACAGGGGGCTTCAGGAAAAACTGTTTTTT.

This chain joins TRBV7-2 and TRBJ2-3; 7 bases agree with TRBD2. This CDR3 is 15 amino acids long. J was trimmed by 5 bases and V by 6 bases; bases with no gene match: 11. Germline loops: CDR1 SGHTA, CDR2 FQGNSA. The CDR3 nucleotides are TGTGCCAGCAGACCTGCGGGAGTTCGAGAAGATACGCAGTATTTT. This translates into CASRPAGVREDTQYF.